The rows below give T cell receptor beta chains drawn from one sample of a study of T cells in Graves' hyperthyroidism and ophthalmopathy. TCRdb called the multiplex PCR reads again in MiXCR, with one record for every CDR3 protein. The sample yields some 580,000 distinct CDR3 sequences, about a sixth seen once. Input material: blood. Receptors originate from a woman between 35 and 50 years old with Graves' ophthalmopathy. The CDR3 runs from the conserved cysteine through the conserved F or W. A D gene is named only where the DNA matches it firmly. Clone size appears in some rows only: once, few, many, or a class for an expanded clone.

clone size: many; V gene: TRBV27; J gene: TRBJ1-2; D gene: TRBD1; CDR3 DNA: TGTGCCAGCAGTTTCGGGGACAGGGGGCGAGGAGGCTACACCTTC; CDR3 protein: CASSFGDRGRGGYTF
clone size: few; V gene: TRBV29-1; J gene: TRBJ2-2; D gene: TRBD2; CDR3 DNA: TGCAGCGTCGGGGGGATCGGGGAGCTGTTTTTT; CDR3 protein: CSVGGIGELFF
clone size: many; V gene: TRBV6-1; J gene: TRBJ1-2; D gene: NA; CDR3 DNA: TGTGCCAGCGGTAGGCCTGCAGATGGCTACACCTTC; CDR3 protein: CASGRPADGYTF
clone size: few; V gene: TRBV28; J gene: TRBJ1-5; D gene: TRBD1; CDR3 DNA: TGTGCCAGCAGTTCCTTTACAGGGGTTGGCAATCAGCCCCAGCATTTT; CDR3 protein: CASSSFTGVGNQPQHF
clone size: many; V gene: TRBV2; J gene: TRBJ2-6; D gene: TRBD1; CDR3 DNA: TGTGCCAGCAGACGGACAGGGCTCCTCTCTGGGGCCAACGTCCTGACTTTC; CDR3 protein: CASRRTGLLSGANVLTF
clone size: few; V gene: TRBV20-1; J gene: TRBJ2-6; D gene: NA; CDR3 DNA: TGCAGTGCTAGAGGACATGGGGCCAACGTCCTGACTTTC; CDR3 protein: CSARGHGANVLTF
clone size: many; V gene: TRBV12-3/TRBV12-4; J gene: TRBJ2-5; D gene: TRBD2; CDR3 DNA: TGTGCCAGCAGTGGAGCGGGGGTCCAAGAGACCCAGTACTTC; CDR3 protein: CASSGAGVQETQYF
clone size: NA; V gene: TRBV20-1; J gene: TRBJ2-3; D gene: NA; CDR3 DNA: TGCAGTGCTAGAGATTATCTTACCAGACCAGCGGATCTTGATACGCAGTATTTT; CDR3 protein: CSARDYLTRPADLDTQYF
clone size: many; V gene: TRBV12-3/TRBV12-4; J gene: TRBJ1-2; D gene: NA; CDR3 DNA: TGTGCCAGCAGTCCTCCGGGACCCGGCTACACCTTC; CDR3 protein: CASSPPGPGYTF
clone size: many; V gene: TRBV2; J gene: TRBJ1-5; D gene: NA; CDR3 DNA: TGTGCCAGCAGTGAAGCGCTGGGAGGCCAGCCCCAGCATTTT; CDR3 protein: CASSEALGGQPQHF
clone size: NA; V gene: TRBV20-1; J gene: TRBJ2-4; D gene: NA; CDR3 DNA: TGCAGTGCTGGGAGGTGGGGGGAAAACATTCAGTACTTC; CDR3 protein: CSAGRWGENIQYF
clone size: many; V gene: TRBV2; J gene: TRBJ1-2; D gene: TRBD1; CDR3 DNA: TGTGCCAGCAGTTGGAGGGGGCAGGACTATGGCTACACCTTC; CDR3 protein: CASSWRGQDYGYTF
clone size: NA; V gene: TRBV7-9; J gene: TRBJ2-2; D gene: NA; CDR3 DNA: TGTGCCAGCAGCTTACTTACGAACACCGGGGAGCTGTTTTTT; CDR3 protein: CASSLLTNTGELFF
clone size: few; V gene: TRBV5-1; J gene: TRBJ2-7; D gene: TRBD2; CDR3 DNA: TGCGCCAGCAGCTTTAGCGGGGCCGAGCAGTACTTC; CDR3 protein: CASSFSGAEQYF
clone size: few; V gene: TRBV12-5; J gene: TRBJ1-1; D gene: NA; CDR3 DNA: TGTGCTAGTGGTTTGAAACGGGCCCCGGGCTCTGAAGCTTTCTTT; CDR3 protein: CASGLKRAPGSEAFF
clone size: NA; V gene: TRBV29-1; J gene: TRBJ1-1; D gene: NA; CDR3 DNA: TGCAGCGTTGAGACCTGGGGGGGCACTGAAGCTTTCTTT; CDR3 protein: CSVETWGGTEAFF
clone size: many; V gene: TRBV9; J gene: TRBJ2-2; D gene: NA; CDR3 DNA: TGTGCCAGCAGCGTAGGACTTCGAGTCACCGGGGAGCTGTTTTTT; CDR3 protein: CASSVGLRVTGELFF
clone size: NA; V gene: TRBV5-1; J gene: TRBJ2-2; D gene: TRBD2; CDR3 DNA: TGCGCCAGCAGCTCAGGACTAGCGGGAGGGCGGAACACCGGGGAGCTGTTTTTT; CDR3 protein: CASSSGLAGGRNTGELFF
clone size: few; V gene: TRBV29-1; J gene: TRBJ1-5; D gene: NA; CDR3 DNA: TGCAGCGTTGCACCAGGGTTACATCAGCCCCAGCATTTT; CDR3 protein: CSVAPGLHQPQHF
clone size: NA; V gene: TRBV4-1; J gene: TRBJ1-6; D gene: NA; CDR3 DNA: TGCGCCAGCAGCCTAGACCGCTTCGGACCCCTCCACTTT; CDR3 protein: CASSLDRFGPLHF
clone size: NA; V gene: TRBV29-1; J gene: TRBJ1-1; D gene: NA; CDR3 DNA: TGCAGCGCCGCAACAGGGAAAAGGTACACTGAAGCTTTCTTT; CDR3 protein: CSAATGKRYTEAFF
clone size: few; V gene: TRBV20-1; J gene: TRBJ2-7; D gene: NA; CDR3 DNA: TGCAGTGCTAGTCCCGGGACCCAACTACGTGGGCAGTACTTC; CDR3 protein: CSASPGTQLRGQYF
clone size: NA; V gene: TRBV6-1; J gene: TRBJ2-7; D gene: NA; CDR3 DNA: TGTGCCAGCAGTGACGTACCCTACGAGCAGTACTTC; CDR3 protein: CASSDVPYEQYF
clone size: many; V gene: TRBV20-1; J gene: TRBJ1-1; D gene: NA; CDR3 DNA: TGCAGTGCTAGAGATCCCTCAGCGGACACTGAAGCTTTCTTT; CDR3 protein: CSARDPSADTEAFF
clone size: many; V gene: TRBV7-8; J gene: TRBJ2-3; D gene: NA; CDR3 DNA: TGTGCCAGCAGCACCATGCTGGGCCAGGGCATCGATCCTTACGGAGATACGCAGTATTTT; CDR3 protein: CASSTMLGQGIDPYGDTQYF
clone size: few; V gene: TRBV12-3/TRBV12-4; J gene: TRBJ2-3; D gene: NA; CDR3 DNA: TGTGCCAGCAGTTCCTCCGGGGGAAATACGCAGTATTTT; CDR3 protein: CASSSSGGNTQYF
clone size: many; V gene: TRBV5-1; J gene: TRBJ2-1; D gene: TRBD2; CDR3 DNA: TGCGCCAGCAGCTTGACAGCGGGAGGGCTAAATGAGCAGTTCTTC; CDR3 protein: CASSLTAGGLNEQFF